This TCR beta chain was profiled in a study of T cells in Graves' hyperthyroidism and ophthalmopathy. The CDR3 sequence is 15 residues long. Germline CDR1 reads DFQATT; CDR2 reads SNEGSKA (reference sequence). In its sample, this clonotype was seen a few times. Its ends do not fully match the called genes, so a read error is possible. Amplification targeted TCR beta CDR3 regions from RNA transcripts. First-round RT-PCR of the TCR CDR3 relied on the HTBI primer set. Each CDR3 protein is one row after TCRdb ran MiXCR on the multiplex PCR reads. In the table there are around 500,000 distinct CDR3 sequences, 14% of which are singletons.

The chain uses TRBV20-1 and TRBJ2-1, with D perhaps TRBD1 or TRBD2 (5 bases each). The TCR originated in a woman in her thirties or forties with Graves' hyperthyroidism. The specimen was blood. The CDR3 region is CNARTGTSSYNEQFF. DNA of the CDR3: TGCAATGCTAGGACCGGGACCTCCTCCTACAATGAGCAGTTCTTC.